Listed below are T cell receptor beta chains from one sample, sequenced in a study of cytomegalovirus exposure and HLA in healthy donors. Profiling relied on immunoSEQ multiplex PCR, and the TCRdb table lists in-frame clones only, not all of them. The sample holds 150,000 to 200,000 clones; 75% to 80% are singletons and the top ten take around 15%. Source material: PBMCs. The receptors derive from a man aged 45-65 years in good health and CMV-seropositive. CDR3s include the opening cysteine and the closing phenylalanine or tryptophan. Clone size appears in some rows only: once, few, many, or a class for an expanded clone.

J	size	length	V	CDR3
TRBJ2-7	.	15	TRBV13	CASSVEGQDTISQYF
TRBJ2-3	few	16	TRBV6-6	CASSYSSGVVTDTQYF
TRBJ2-7	.	13	TRBV6-6	CASSYFQGQEQYF
TRBJ1-6	.	14	TRBV28	CASRDREWNSPLHF
TRBJ2-7	.	17	TRBV11-1	CASSLRFGPEGLYEQYF
TRBJ2-1	.	13	TRBV18	CASSHGSYNEQFF
TRBJ1-4	.	14	TRBV7-2	CASSWRTTNEKLFF
TRBJ1-2	once	12	TRBV19	CASSIFEDGYTF
TRBJ1-2	.	14	TRBV11-2	CASSYGTGPYGYTF
TRBJ1-1	.	14	TRBV28	CASSLSAGENEAFF
TRBJ2-3	.	15	TRBV7-6	CASSFREIGTDTQYF
TRBJ2-3	once	16	TRBV4-1	CASSQVGQGEKDTQYF
TRBJ1-1	.	15	TRBV6-5	CASSYSRGYNTEAFF
TRBJ2-5	.	16	TRBV5-6	CASSSRTGTGQETQYF
TRBJ2-3	.	16	TRBV5-6	CASSFGTGGSTDTQYF
TRBJ1-4	few	14	TRBV18	CASSLDQGDEKLFF
TRBJ2-7	.	14	TRBV27	CASSIGGDSYEQYF
TRBJ2-1	.	15	TRBV7-2	CASSLQGATYNEQFF
TRBJ2-3	once	13	TRBV6-5	CAAEARGTDTQYF
TRBJ2-2	.	17	TRBV19	CASSIGARGKVSGELFF
TRBJ2-1	.	17	TRBV9	CASSVGNGGGARNEQFF
TRBJ2-7	.	13	TRBV18	CASSPGASYEQYF
TRBJ1-5	.	17	TRBV28	CASSLPGDSYSNQPQHF
TRBJ2-5	.	14	TRBV28	CASTVGGAGETQYF
TRBJ1-1	.	15	TRBV28	CASSLSGSGRTEAFF
TRBJ2-2	.	16	TRBV9	CASSPPTSGGTRELFF
TRBJ1-5	once	15	TRBV7-8	CASSLGRPSISPQHF
TRBJ1-3	once	15	TRBV10-2	CASSDSPAGGNTIYF
TRBJ1-4	.	15	TRBV9	CASSTRTGGVEKLFF
TRBJ1-1	once	13	TRBV19	CASTKGQNTEAFF
TRBJ1-2	.	14	TRBV5-1	CASSLAGVDYGYTF
TRBJ2-3	once	21	TRBV29-1	CSVEGGPRGLGGPSSTDTQYF
TRBJ1-1	.	13	TRBV15	CATSRDRGTEAFF
TRBJ1-6	.	15	TRBV30	CAWTRIQGNNSPLHF
TRBJ2-7	.	13	TRBV6-5	CASGTGISYEQYF
TRBJ1-6	.	16	TRBV5-1	CASSLTLRGDNSPLHF
TRBJ2-1	.	17	TRBV5-1	CASSPLAGGSSYNEQFF
TRBJ1-2	.	13	TRBV5-4	CASSLFRGDGYTF
TRBJ1-6	.	17	TRBV28	CASSGAGTGRERSPLHF
TRBJ1-4	.	15	TRBV27	CASSSRQDTNEKLFF
TRBJ2-7	.	11	TRBV20-1	CSAAPGFEQYF
TRBJ2-3	.	12	TRBV7-2	CASSSRGDTQYF
TRBJ1-4	few	15	TRBV15	CATSRESGRNEKLFF
TRBJ2-7	.	16	TRBV18	CASSPRVGTLGDEQYF
TRBJ1-5	.	16	TRBV19	CASSIETGISNQPQHF
TRBJ2-7	.	11	TRBV20-1	CSARQGYEQYF
TRBJ1-2	.	15	TRBV9	CASSLAGREDGGYTF
TRBJ1-5	.	16	TRBV6-5	CASSYSSGTGDQPQHF
TRBJ1-4	once	14	TRBV7-9	CASSAGGTNEKLFF
TRBJ2-2	.	16	TRBV9	CASSVAIGRNTGELFF
TRBJ1-2	.	15	TRBV7-2	CASSLWDRANYGYTF
TRBJ1-1	.	12	TRBV19	CASKDRATEAFF